The 23 T cell receptor beta chains below were found in one sample sequenced in a study of blood T cell repertoires in COVID-19 (TCRdb year 2020). Library generation was performed with the immunoSEQ multiplex PCR assay. TCRdb re-hosts the immuneACCESS table, in-frame sequences only. Its copies lack some clones; in the studies checked, an unresolved V gene accounts for under half of them, and the cause for the rest is not known. This sample lists about 240,000 clones; roughly four fifths were detected once. The ten top clones hold 4.7% of the sample. The sequencing input was peripheral blood. The receptors were gathered from a woman aged 70-85 years with acute or convalescent COVID-19.

V is TRBV12-3 or TRBV12-4 and J is TRBJ1-3; D gene ambiguous. This CDR3 is built from 13 residues. V lost 2 bases to trimming and J lost 3 bases, with 5 bases between them. The CDR3 DNA follows: TGTGCCAGCAGTTTACTAGGTGGAAACACCATATATTTT. Its protein is CASSLLGGNTIYF.

The rearrangement uses TRBV5-6 and TRBJ2-7, with TRBD1 matching over 11 bases. The CDR3 spans 13 residues. The germline V gene has CDR1 SGHDT and CDR2 YYEEEE. V gave up 4 bases and J gave up 6 bases; unmatched junction bases: 3. CDR3 sequence reads: CASSLGTGGEQYF. The CDR3 DNA is TGTGCCAGCAGCCTGGGGACAGGGGGCGAGCAGTACTTC.

This clone showed up just once. This chain connects TRBV15 to TRBJ1-4, with TRBD1 matching 7 bases. Unmatched junction bases numbered 8, after V lost 2 bases and J lost 8 bases. The germline V gene encodes CDR1 LNHNV and CDR2 YYDKDF (reference sequence). This CDR3 has 15 amino acids. As DNA, the CDR3 is TGTGCCACCAGCAGATCCCTCAGGGGGTTCGAAAAACTGTTTTTT. Translation gives CATSRSLRGFEKLFF.

The chain uses TRBV7-2 and TRBJ2-5, with a weak D call TRBD2 (6 bases). The CDR3 sequence is 13 residues long. Germline V gives CDR1 SGHTA, CDR2 FQGNSA. Trimming took 3 bases from V and 5 from J, leaving 10 bases between them. CDR3 amino acids: CASSFRGTETQYF. The CDR3 region has the DNA TGTGCCAGCAGCTTCCGGGGGACGGAGACCCAGTACTTC. The variable domain in full, completed from reference TRBV7-2 and TRBJ2-5, reads GAGVSQSPSNKVTEKGKDVELRCDPISGHTALYWYRQSLGQGLEFLIYFQGNSAPDKSGLPSDRFSAERTGGSVSTLTIQRTQQEDSAVYLCASSFRGTETQYFGPGTRLLVL.

V gene TRBV6-5 combines with J gene TRBJ2-7, with 7 nucleotides matching TRBD1. The CDR3 runs 13 residues. J gave up 5 bases and V 6 bases, and 7 bases lay outside the gene matches. CDR1 MNHEY and CDR2 SVGAGI come from the germline V gene. The CDR3 here is CASRRDSQHEQYF. The DNA of the CDR3 is TGTGCCAGCAGACGGGACAGTCAACACGAGCAGTACTTC.

This clone was recorded once. J is TRBJ2-5 and V is TRBV4-1; D call uncertain. The CDR3 is 13 residues long. V lost 2 bases and J lost 5, with 9 bases in between. Germline CDR1 and CDR2: MGHRA and YSYEKL. CDR3 in DNA: TGCGCCAGCAGCCAACCCTTTCAGGAGACCCAGTACTTC. This encodes CASSQPFQETQYF.

The chain combines TRBV6-5 with TRBJ2-5; maybe TRBD1 (5 bases). Trimming pared 6 bases from V and 0 bases from J, leaving 8 bases between. The CDR3 totals 13 residues. Germline lookup yields CDR1 MNHEY and CDR2 SVGAGI. The CDR3 coding sequence is TGTGCCAGCAGCCAGGGTCACCAAGAGACCCAGTACTTC. The encoded protein is CASSQGHQETQYF.

This clone has more than one count but fewer than ten. The rearrangement links TRBV28 to TRBJ1-2, with 12 nucleotides matching TRBD1. V lost 5 bases to trimming and J lost 4 bases; unmatched junction nucleotides: 8. CDR3 size: 16 residues. Germline V CDR1 and CDR2: MDHEN, SYDVKM. CDR3 in DNA: TGTGCCAGCAGTCGACCGGGACAGGGGGCTTTCTATGGCTACACCTTC. Translating it yields CASSRPGQGAFYGYTF.

This clone occurred a few times. The chain has TRBV4-2 and TRBJ2-2; 13 nucleotides agree with TRBD2. V was pared by 3 bases and J by 0 bases, with 1 base of the junction left unmatched. The germline V gene has CDR1 LGHNA and CDR2 YNFKEQ. This CDR3 spans 17 amino acids. DNA of the CDR3: TGTGCCAGCAGCCAGGGACTAGCGGGGTCGAACACCGGGGAGCTGTTTTTT. Translation: CASSQGLAGSNTGELFF.

J is TRBJ2-5 and V is TRBV19; TRBD1 matches 7 bases. J lost 5 bases, V lost 1 base, and 4 bases had no gene match. Per germline, CDR1 LNHDA and CDR2 SQIVND (reference sequence). The CDR3 loop spans 14 amino acids. CDR3 region: CASSIVPRGETQYF. The CDR3 DNA follows: TGTGCCAGTAGTATAGTACCCAGGGGGGAGACCCAGTACTTC.

The genes are TRBV15 and TRBJ1-5; D is perhaps TRBD1 (6 bases). The V gene's germline CDR1 is LNHNV and CDR2 YYDKDF (reference sequence). This CDR3 comprises 16 residues. Trimming removed 0 bases from V and 7 bases from J, with 16 bases in between. The CDR3, as DNA: TGTGCCACCAGCAGAGACGTGGGGGCGCGGAAACAGCCCCAGCATTTT. The encoded protein is CATSRDVGARKQPQHF.

This chain joins TRBV5-5 and TRBJ1-1; 9 nucleotides align to TRBD1. The CDR3 runs to 14 residues. V shed 0 bases and J 10 bases; nucleotides not matched to a gene: 7. The germline CDR1 and CDR2 sequences are SGHKS and YYEKEE (reference sequence). The CDR3, as DNA: TGTGCCAGCAGCTTGGAGGGACAGGGTAGGATAGCTTTCTTT. Encoded protein: CASSLEGQGRIAFF.

Regarding this clone: Other DNA sequences in the same sample also yield this CDR3. The rearrangement joins TRBV6-1 to TRBJ1-3; possible D gene TRBD1, 6 bases. V lost 3 bases to trimming and J lost 2 bases, with 11 bases between them. Germline-derived CDR1 and CDR2 are MNHNS and SASEGT. This CDR3 contains 15 residues. CDR3 DNA sequence: TGTGCCAGCAGTGAGGCGGACAGAGCTGGAAACACCATATATTTT. Protein sequence: CASSEADRAGNTIYF.

The chain combines TRBV23-1 with TRBJ1-2; no firm D call. TRBV23-1 is treated as an ORF (open reading frame) with a function not yet certain. Between the trimmed V and J ends, which lost 2 bases and 2 bases, there was a span of 15 bases. This CDR3 comprises 16 residues. CDR3 residues: CASSQIGLEKNYGYTF. DNA of the CDR3: TGCGCCAGCAGTCAAATCGGGTTAGAAAAAAACTATGGCTACACCTTC.

The chain has TRBV6-2 or TRBV6-3 and TRBJ2-6, with D unresolved. Trimming stripped 5 bases from V and 0 bases from J, with 20 bases between. CDR1 MNHEY and CDR2 SVGEGT come from the germline V gene. This CDR3 comprises 19 residues. CDR3 sequence (DNA): TGTGCCAGCAGTCCACCGACCCTGTTAACAGCCTCTGGGGCCAACGTCCTGACTTTC. Its translation is CASSPPTLLTASGANVLTF.

The J gene is TRBJ1-2, the V gene TRBV7-2; D gene unclear. V was shortened by 5 bases and J by 2 bases, with 12 bases between the two germline ends. Germline CDR1 reads SGHTA; CDR2 reads FQGNSA. There are 14 residues in the CDR3. In DNA form, the CDR3 reads TGTGCCAGCAGCCTCGTTGGGCAGAACTATGGCTACACCTTC. This encodes CASSLVGQNYGYTF. Drawing the rest from reference TRBV7-2 and TRBJ1-2, the complete variable domain is GAGVSQSPSNKVTEKGKDVELRCDPISGHTALYWYRQSLGQGLEFLIYFQGNSAPDKSGLPSDRFSAERTGGSVSTLTIQRTQQEDSAVYLCASSLVGQNYGYTFGSGTRLTVV.

J is TRBJ2-7 and V is TRBV6-5; tentative D call: TRBD1 (6 bases). The CDR3 runs to 12 residues. V was cut by 5 bases and J by 4 bases, with 9 bases left in between. CDR1 is MNHEY and CDR2 is SVGAGI in the germline V gene. The CDR3 sequence is CASSRTDYEQYF. The CDR3, as DNA: TGTGCCAGCAGTCGGACAGATTACGAGCAGTACTTC.

The chain couples TRBV18 to TRBJ1-4; D call uncertain. Germline assignment: CDR1 KGHSH and CDR2 LQKENI. The CDR3 covers 15 residues. The ends were cut back, 2 bases at V and 0 bases at J, with 7 bases in the middle. This chain's CDR3 is CASSPLEATNEKLFF. In nucleotides, the CDR3 is TGTGCCAGCTCACCATTGGAGGCAACTAATGAAAAACTGTTTTTT.

This clone was seen a single time. The chain links TRBV10-1 to TRBJ2-3; TRBD1 matches at 8 bases. The CDR3 runs 16 residues. V lost 5 bases to trimming and J lost 0 bases; unmatched junction nucleotides: 7. CDR1 and CDR2 from the germline V gene are WNHNN and SYGVQD (reference sequence). CDR3 sequence: CASSKETGASTDTQYF. In DNA, the CDR3 is TGCGCCAGCAGTAAGGAGACAGGGGCCAGCACAGATACGCAGTATTTT.

This clone was seen just once. V and J are TRBV7-6 and TRBJ2-2; 9 positions match TRBD1. This CDR3 region has 15 residues. V lost 6 bases and J lost 7; bases outside the gene matches: 9. CDR1 is SGHVS and CDR2 is FNYEAQ in the germline V gene. The CDR3 spells CASSSGQGWGGELFF. The CDR3 nucleotides read TGTGCCAGCAGTTCCGGACAGGGGTGGGGCGGGGAGCTGTTTTTT.

This rearrangement joins TRBV5-1 to TRBJ2-7; TRBD1 might be the D (6 bases). V shed 4 bases and J shed 1 base, with 12 bases lying between them. From germline, CDR1 is SGHRS and CDR2 YFSETQ. CDR3 length equals 14 residues. The CDR3 DNA reads TGCGCCAGCAGCGGAATCACAGGGTCCTACGAGCAGTACTTC. Encoded protein: CASSGITGSYEQYF.

V is TRBV4-1 and J is TRBJ1-4; TRBD1 might be the D (6 bases). The CDR3 runs to 16 residues. Germline V gene data show CDR1 as MGHRA and CDR2 as YSYEKL. V dropped 5 bases and J dropped 0 bases, with 13 bases sitting between them. The CDR3 loop reads CASSGRDTATNEKLFF. DNA of the CDR3: TGCGCCAGCAGCGGCCGGGACACCGCAACTAATGAAAAACTGTTTTTT.

This clone was counted once. V is TRBV7-6 and J is TRBJ2-7; 7 bases agree with TRBD2. The CDR3 totals 12 residues. In germline, CDR1 is SGHVS, CDR2 FNYEAQ. The V segment lost 4 bases and the J segment 7 bases; nucleotides outside the gene matches: 4. The DNA of the CDR3 is TGTGCCAGCAGCTCGGGGGGAGGGGAGCAGTACTTC. Amino acid sequence: CASSSGGGEQYF.